One T cell receptor (beta chain) is described in this entry. The antigen remains unidentified. Sequencing was performed with immunoSEQ multiplex PCR; in TCRdb, only in-frame clones are kept and a portion is missing. The sample has tens of thousands of clones, nearly 90% seen once; the top ten hold less than 4.5%. This sample is drawn from a study of graft-versus-host responses after intestinal transplantation. Study-wide context: Each of the recipients got a multivisceral, liver-intestinal, or isolated intestinal transplant.

Study results and limitations: Peak circulating GvH clone levels were associated with early post-transplant HvG declines.

Sequences were derived from unstimulated CD8+ T cells sorted from spleen or lymph node cells, sampled before transplant. This TCR was recovered from a human donor who was the organ donor for an intestinal transplant.

CDR3 in amino acids: CASSQDLGQGAEKLFF. As DNA, the CDR3 is TGTGCCAGCAGCCAAGATCTGGGACAGGGGGCTGAAAAACTGTTTTTT. The chain combines TRBV4-2 with TRBJ1-4, with 12 bases aligning to TRBD1. The junction had 3 bases not matched to a gene; V was cut back by 0 bases and J by 7 bases. The CDR3 runs 16 residues. Germline values: CDR1 LGHNA, CDR2 YNFKEQ.